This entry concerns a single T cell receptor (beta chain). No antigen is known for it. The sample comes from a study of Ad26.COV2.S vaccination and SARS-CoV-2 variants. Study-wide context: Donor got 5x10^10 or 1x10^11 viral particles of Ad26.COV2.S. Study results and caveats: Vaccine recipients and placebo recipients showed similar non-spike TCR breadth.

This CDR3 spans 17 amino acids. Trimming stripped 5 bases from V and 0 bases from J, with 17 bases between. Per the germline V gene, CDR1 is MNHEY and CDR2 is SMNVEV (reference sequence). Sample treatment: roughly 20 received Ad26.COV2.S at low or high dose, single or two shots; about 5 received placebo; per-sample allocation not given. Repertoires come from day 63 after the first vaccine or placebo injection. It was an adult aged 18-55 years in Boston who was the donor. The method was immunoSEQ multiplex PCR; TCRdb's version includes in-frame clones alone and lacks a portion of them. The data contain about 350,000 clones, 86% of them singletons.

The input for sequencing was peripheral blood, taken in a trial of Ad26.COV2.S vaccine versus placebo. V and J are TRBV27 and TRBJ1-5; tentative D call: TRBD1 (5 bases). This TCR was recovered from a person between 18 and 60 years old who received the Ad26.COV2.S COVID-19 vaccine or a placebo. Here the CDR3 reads CASSSLQGLYSNQPQHF. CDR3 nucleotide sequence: TGTGCCAGCAGTAGCTTGCAGGGCCTGTATAGCAATCAGCCCCAGCATTTT.